Listed below are T cell receptor beta chains from one sample, sequenced in a study of blood T cell repertoires in COVID-19. Sequencing used immunoSEQ multiplex PCR; TCRdb keeps in-frame clones, though not all of them. The data hold under 200,000 clones, with more than 70% observed a single time. The sequenced sample consisted of peripheral blood. The receptors were gathered from a young man with active or convalescent COVID-19. The CDR3 runs from the conserved cysteine through the conserved F or W.

v_call	cdr3_aa
TRBV7-6	CASSLEVGRNTEAFF
TRBV18	CASSPDRNQPQHF
TRBV3-1/TRBV3-2	CASSFSGSNEQFF
TRBV3-1/TRBV3-2	CASSQGVDRGLEAFF
TRBV2	CASSRLAGARETQYF
TRBV11-2	CASSFRGLTNNEQFF
TRBV9	CASSPPAGAYNEQFF
TRBV5-5	CASSLGSGSADTQYF
TRBV6-5	CASSQGGGAFEAFF
TRBV21-1	CASSTSPGQNMNTEAFF
TRBV4-2	CASSQDWGSSYNEQFF
TRBV5-6	CASSPPGPYGYTF
TRBV3-1/TRBV3-2	CASSQNADSIYF
TRBV5-1	CASSLGSATNEKLFF
TRBV10-3	CAISEPSKGPSYEQYF
TRBV7-2	CASSPTARVEQYF
TRBV4-2	CASSQIMRGNEQFF
TRBV2	CASRVAGGISGYTF
TRBV19	CASTLVTGMAEAFF
TRBV5-4	CASSLPDQETQYF
TRBV11-2	CASSLEATSGQETQYF
TRBV10-3	CAIKGTGADTEAFF
TRBV4-3	CASSQVRGNQPQHF
TRBV6-6	CASSYSRGPGTEAFF
TRBV30	CAWSVQGGENSPLHF
TRBV7-2	CASSSFSGSSYNEQFF
TRBV29-1	CSVEEDRGVYEQYF
TRBV1	CTSSQVNEPLHEEKLFF
TRBV4-2	CASSPRMKNTEAFF
TRBV5-1	CASSLLTAGEGDTQYF
TRBV19	CASSIGQKNMNTEAFF
TRBV7-9	CASSLAGPPWSGSGNTIYF
TRBV3-1/TRBV3-2	CASSLDLSGGGTDTQYF